The T cell receptor beta chain under discussion was sequenced for a study of blood T cells in healthy people across ages. The second PCR ran roughly 7 to 12 cycles with a sample-barcoded 5' primer and J-beta primers. TCRdb re-called the 5' RACE reads with MiXCR, one entry per CDR3 protein. Of about 1.6 million distinct CDR3 sequences in the sample, roughly 30% were seen once. The CDR3 contains 15 residues. Germline CDR1 and CDR2: SNHLY and FYNNEI. The V end was cut by 5 bases, the J end by 1 base, with 13 bases between. Study-level findings and limits: More naive CD4+ cells and higher diversity marked long-lived donors relative to aged donors.

As concerns this clonotype: Its antigen remains unidentified.

Sequenced input: blood. The source of this sequence is a woman younger than 45 in good health. The J gene is TRBJ2-3, the V gene TRBV2; a possible D gene is TRBD1 (6 bases). The CDR3 reads CASSPQGLGTDTQYF. CDR3 DNA sequence: TGTGCCAGCAGTCCACAGGGTCTAGGCACAGATACGCAGTATTTT.